This entry lists 24 T cell receptor beta chains sequenced from one sample in a study of PD-1 blockade in mismatch repair-deficient tumors. The table came from immunoSEQ multiplex PCR; TCRdb's copy has only in-frame clones and leaves some out. The table lists about 34,000 clones, 80% of them singletons. The sequenced sample was PBMCs, obtained around 6 weeks after starting pembrolizumab. The origin of the receptors is an adult with mismatch repair-deficient cancer.

The sample holds one count of this clone. CDR3 protein: CASTRQRTDTQYF. In DNA form, the CDR3 reads TGTGCCAGCACCCGACAGAGGACAGATACGCAGTATTTT. The chain recombines TRBV27 with TRBJ2-3, with TRBD1 as a possible D gene (5 bases). V was trimmed by 7 bases and J by 3 bases, leaving 11 bases between them. The CDR3 loop spans 13 amino acids. Germline-derived CDR1 and CDR2 are MNHEY and SMNVEV (reference sequence).

V is TRBV9 and J is TRBJ1-6, with TRBD1 matching 9 bases. The V gene's germline CDR1 is SGDLS and CDR2 YYNGEE. The CDR3 has 14 amino acids. Trimming removed 2 bases from V and 7 bases from J; junction bases left unmatched: 1. The CDR3 nucleotides read TGTGCCAGCAGCGTCGGGACAGGGAATTCACCCCTCCACTTT. This translates into CASSVGTGNSPLHF.

This chain links TRBV20-1 with TRBJ2-7; D remains ambiguous. Germline V gene sequence: CDR1 DFQATT, CDR2 SNEGSKA (reference sequence). This CDR3 has 11 residues. The germline V and J ends were trimmed by 3 bases and 4 bases, with 7 bases remaining between them. Here the CDR3 reads CSASQQYEQYF. The CDR3 DNA reads TGCAGTGCTAGTCAACAATACGAGCAGTACTTC.

This chain connects TRBV29-1 to TRBJ2-1, with D unclear. The CDR3 loop spans 10 amino acids. Deletions cut 4 bases from V and 8 bases from J, with 6 bases between. CDR1 and CDR2 from the germline V gene are SQVTM and ANQGSEA. The DNA for the CDR3 is TGCAGCGTTGGTCAGTATGAGCAGTTCTTC. Amino acids: CSVGQYEQFF.

The chain employs TRBV6-1 and TRBJ1-1, with D possibly TRBD1 on 6 matching bases. CDR1 is MNHNS, CDR2 SASEGT, per germline. The length of the CDR3 is 15 residues. The germline V and J ends were trimmed by 4 bases and 1 base, with 13 bases remaining between them. The CDR3 region is CASSGETGGNTEAFF. The DNA of the CDR3 is TGTGCCAGCAGTGGAGAGACAGGTGGGAACACTGAAGCTTTCTTT.

Only a few counts were recorded for this clone. The chain combines TRBV4-1 with TRBJ2-7; 10 nucleotides line up with TRBD2. V trimming: 1 base; J trimming: 5 bases; junction bases outside the gene matches: 5. From germline, CDR1 is MGHRA and CDR2 YSYEKL. This CDR3 has 15 amino acids. CDR3 sequence reads: CASSQGGLAGDEQYF. In nucleotides, the CDR3 is TGCGCCAGCAGCCAAGGGGGGCTAGCGGGAGACGAGCAGTACTTC.

This clone has only a few counts. The chain combines TRBV5-1 with TRBJ2-7, with a possible D match to TRBD2 (6 bases). CDR1 and CDR2 (germline): SGHRS, YFSETQ. The CDR3 totals 13 residues. V shed 0 bases and J shed 6 bases, with 10 bases lying between them. The chain's CDR3 is CASSLASGVEQYF. As DNA, the CDR3 is TGCGCCAGCAGCTTGGCCTCGGGGGTCGAGCAGTACTTC.

The gene calls are TRBV5-1 and TRBJ1-2; 7 bases are a match to TRBD1. CDR3 length: 15 amino acids. Looked up from germline, CDR1 is SGHRS and CDR2 is YFSETQ. The V segment lost 1 base and the J segment 7 bases; nucleotides outside the gene matches: 10. This chain's CDR3 is CASSLLQGHAGGYTF. The CDR3 region has the DNA TGCGCCAGCAGCTTGCTACAGGGGCATGCGGGTGGCTACACCTTC.

The chain combines TRBV11-3 with TRBJ2-1, with a weak D call TRBD2 (6 bases). The CDR3 covers 13 residues. Between the trimmed V and J ends, which lost 5 bases and 12 bases, there was a span of 17 bases. In germline, CDR1 is SGHNT, CDR2 YENEEA. CDR3 sequence reads: CASSRGTPWGQFF. The CDR3 region has the DNA TGTGCCAGCAGCCGCGGGACGCCCTGGGGGCAGTTCTTC.

The chain has TRBV29-1 and TRBJ2-1; 14 bases map to TRBD2. The junction had 0 bases not matched to a gene; V was cut back by 3 bases and J by 5 bases. CDR1 and CDR2 (germline): SQVTM, ANQGSEA. This CDR3 contains 14 residues. The DNA of the CDR3 is TGCAGCGTTGAGGGACTAGCGGGAGACAATGAGCAGTTCTTC. Translating it yields CSVEGLAGDNEQFF.

This clone has more than one count but fewer than ten. V usage is TRBV28 and J usage is TRBJ1-5, with 8 bases lining up with TRBD1. This CDR3 is 13 amino acids long. In germline, CDR1 is MDHEN, CDR2 SYDVKM. V lost 8 bases to trimming and J lost 4 bases; unmatched junction nucleotides: 4. CDR3 loop: CASSDRVNQPQHF. CDR3 nucleotides: TGTGCCAGCTCGGACAGGGTAAATCAGCCCCAGCATTTT.

CDR3 region: CASSEAREGVNTDTQYF. The CDR3 nucleotides read TGTGCCAGCAGTGAAGCCCGGGAGGGAGTAAACACAGATACGCAGTATTTT. The chain combines TRBV2 with TRBJ2-3, with 8 bases lining up with TRBD2. Germline trimming cut 0 bases from V and 2 bases from J; bases unmatched to any gene: 7. This CDR3 is 17 amino acids long. Germline V lookup: CDR1 SNHLY, CDR2 FYNNEI. The full variable domain, its missing parts supplied by reference TRBV2 and TRBJ2-3, is EPEVTQTPSHQVTQMGQEVILRCVPISNHLYFYWYRQILGQKVEFLVSFYNNEISEKSEIFDDQFSVERPDGSNFTLKIRSTKLEDSAMYFCASSEAREGVNTDTQYFGPGTRLTVL.

The chain joins TRBV11-2 to TRBJ2-7; D gene unclear. This CDR3 comprises 15 residues. Trimming removed 1 base from V and 3 bases from J, with 13 bases in between. Germline V CDR1 and CDR2: SGHAT, FQNNGV. In DNA, the CDR3 is TGTGCCAGCAGCTTAGTTCCACCGTCAGACTACGAGCAGTACTTC. Translating gives CASSLVPPSDYEQYF.

CDR3 region: CASSPGLSNEQFF. In DNA, the CDR3 is TGTGCCAGCTCACCAGGACTAAGCAATGAGCAGTTCTTC. V gene TRBV18 combines with J gene TRBJ2-1; D perhaps matches TRBD2 (6 bases). The V and J ends lost 2 bases and 6 bases respectively, with 8 bases between them. The V gene's germline CDR1 is KGHSH and CDR2 LQKENI. CDR3 length: 13 residues.

This chain joins TRBV2 and TRBJ1-2, with D unresolved. Trimming removed 5 bases from V and 0 bases from J, with 10 bases in between. The CDR3 length is 14 residues. Germline V lookup: CDR1 SNHLY, CDR2 FYNNEI. In DNA form, the CDR3 reads TGTGCCAGCAGTCCTACTTCCGCTAACTATGGCTACACCTTC. Translated: CASSPTSANYGYTF.

The chain is built from TRBV19 and TRBJ2-2; D not certain. This CDR3 has 12 amino acids. Germline loops: CDR1 LNHDA, CDR2 SQIVND (reference sequence). V shed 9 bases and J shed 6 bases, with 11 bases lying between them. The CDR3 protein is CASTFHAGELFF. The CDR3 DNA reads as TGTGCCAGCACTTTCCATGCCGGGGAGCTGTTTTTT.

This clone has just one count. The chain joins TRBV7-8 to TRBJ1-2; D may be TRBD1 (5 bases). Germline-derived CDR1 and CDR2 are SGHVS and FQNEAQ. This CDR3 region has 15 residues. Trimming took 2 bases from V and 8 from J, leaving 18 bases between them. DNA of the CDR3: TGTGCCAGCAGCTTATGGGAACGGGGGGACCGCGGCTACACCTTC. It is translated as CASSLWERGDRGYTF.

This clone counts as medium-sized. The chain carries TRBV7-3 and TRBJ1-1, with D hard to call. In germline, CDR1 is SGHTA, CDR2 FQGTGA. CDR3 length: 13 residues. V was cut by 2 bases and J by 4 bases, with 8 bases left in between. The CDR3 loop is CASSLGYGTEAFF. CDR3 nucleotide sequence: TGTGCCAGCAGCTTAGGTTACGGCACTGAAGCTTTCTTT.

V usage is TRBV7-9 and J usage is TRBJ1-1, with 9 bases identical to TRBD1. Germline V CDR1 and CDR2: SEHNR, FQNEAQ (reference sequence). The CDR3 is 15 residues long. J gave up 6 bases and V 1 base, and 6 bases lay outside the gene matches. CDR3 residues: CASSLGMDRGAEAFF. CDR3 nucleotide sequence: TGTGCCAGCAGCTTAGGAATGGACAGGGGCGCTGAAGCTTTCTTT. Filled out from reference TRBV7-9 and TRBJ1-1, the complete variable domain reads DTGVSQNPRHKITKRGQNVTFRCDPISEHNRLYWYRQTLGQGPEFLTYFQNEAQLEKSRLLSDRFSAERPKGSFSTLEIQRTEQGDSAMYLCASSLGMDRGAEAFFGQGTRLTVV.

This clone has just a few counts. The chain is built from TRBV6-5 and TRBJ2-7, with D perhaps TRBD2 (5 bases). The CDR3 consists of 15 residues. Germline values: CDR1 MNHEY, CDR2 SVGAGI. With 0 bases removed from V and 1 base from J, the gap between germline ends came to 10 bases. The DNA for the CDR3 is TGTGCCAGCAGTTACTCCGGGATGGGGTCCTACGAGCAGTACTTC. Residues: CASSYSGMGSYEQYF.

The chain carries TRBV6-5 and TRBJ2-7; 7 nucleotides match TRBD1. This CDR3 comprises 15 residues. With 2 bases clipped from V and 2 bases from J, the junction kept 6 bases outside the gene matches. The germline V gene encodes CDR1 MNHEY and CDR2 SVGAGI. Here the CDR3 reads CASSYLLQGAYEQYF. CDR3 coding DNA: TGTGCCAGCAGTTACCTCCTCCAGGGGGCCTACGAGCAGTACTTC.

The chain uses TRBV2 and TRBJ1-5; D might be TRBD1 (6 bases). CDR3 length: 15 amino acids. V lost 6 bases and J lost 4, with 16 bases in between. Germline CDR1 is SNHLY and CDR2 is FYNNEI. The CDR3 DNA follows: TGTGCCAGCAGCCAGAGACAGGCCCAAAATCAGCCCCAGCATTTT. This encodes CASSQRQAQNQPQHF.

The V gene is TRBV4-1, the J gene TRBJ2-3; 7 bases are shared with TRBD2. CDR1 and CDR2 (germline): MGHRA, YSYEKL. The J segment lost 1 base and the V segment lost 1 base, leaving 11 bases of the junction unmatched. The CDR3 is 18 amino acids. CDR3 in amino acids: CASSQVLWSSGRTDTQYF. As DNA, the CDR3 is TGCGCCAGCAGCCAAGTCCTTTGGTCTAGCGGACGCACAGATACGCAGTATTTT.

The CDR3 loop reads CASSEGGGHQPQHF. CDR3 nucleotides: TGTGCCAGCAGTGAAGGTGGGGGCCATCAGCCCCAGCATTTT. The chain employs TRBV6-1 and TRBJ1-5; possibly TRBD1 for D (6 bases). This CDR3 region has 14 residues. Germline assignment: CDR1 MNHNS and CDR2 SASEGT. With 1 base removed from V and 5 bases from J, the gap between germline ends came to 9 bases.